This TCR beta chain was captured in a study of T cells in Graves' hyperthyroidism and ophthalmopathy. General observations from the study: Ophthalmopathy could be told apart from stable hyperthyroidism with a 13 V-J model.

Amplification yielded TCR beta CDR3 regions, with RNA transcripts as the source. HTBI primers were the set used in a first-round RT-PCR of the TCR CDR3. TCRdb fed the multiplex PCR reads into MiXCR, producing one record per CDR3 protein. In the table there are 360,000 or so distinct CDR3 sequences, roughly 18% of which are singletons. This clonotype qualifies as medium-sized. What it binds is unknown. V gave up 2 bases and J gave up 5 bases, with 9 bases separating them. The CDR3 has 13 amino acids. The TCR comes from a middle-aged woman with Graves' ophthalmopathy. The sequenced sample consisted of blood. The chain couples TRBV12-3 or TRBV12-4 to TRBJ2-5; TRBD1 might be the D (6 bases). CDR3 coding DNA: TGTGCCAGCAGTTTAAACCAGGGGGAGACCCAGTACTTC. Translated: CASSLNQGETQYF.